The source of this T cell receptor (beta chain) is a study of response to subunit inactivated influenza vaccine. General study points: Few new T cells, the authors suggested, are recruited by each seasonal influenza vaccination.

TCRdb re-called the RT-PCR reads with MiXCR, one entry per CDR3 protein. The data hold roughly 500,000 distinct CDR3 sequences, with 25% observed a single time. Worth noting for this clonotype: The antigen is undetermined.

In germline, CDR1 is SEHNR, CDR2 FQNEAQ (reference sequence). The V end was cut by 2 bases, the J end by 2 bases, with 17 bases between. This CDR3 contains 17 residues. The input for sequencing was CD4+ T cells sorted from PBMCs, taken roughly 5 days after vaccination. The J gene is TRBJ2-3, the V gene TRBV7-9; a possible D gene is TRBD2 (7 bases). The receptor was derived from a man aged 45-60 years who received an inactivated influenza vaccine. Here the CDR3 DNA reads TGTGCCAGCAGCTTAAGTCTCGGCGGGGGCTACACAGATACGCAGTATTTT. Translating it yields CASSLSLGGGYTDTQYF.